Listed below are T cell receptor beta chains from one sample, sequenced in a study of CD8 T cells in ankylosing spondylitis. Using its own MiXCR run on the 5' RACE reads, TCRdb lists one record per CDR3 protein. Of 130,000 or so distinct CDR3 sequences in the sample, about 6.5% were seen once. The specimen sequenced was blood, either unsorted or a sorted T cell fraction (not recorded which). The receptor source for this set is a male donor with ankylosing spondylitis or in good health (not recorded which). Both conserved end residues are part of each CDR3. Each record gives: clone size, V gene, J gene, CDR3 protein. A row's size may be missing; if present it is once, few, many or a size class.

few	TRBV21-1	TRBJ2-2	CASSRPTNPNTGELFF
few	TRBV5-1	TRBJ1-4	CASSVRPGQFNEKLFF
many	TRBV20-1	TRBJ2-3	CSARDRLRGTDTQYF
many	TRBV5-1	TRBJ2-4	CASSPGLDPNIQYF
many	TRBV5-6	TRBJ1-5	CASSSGTGIGQPQHF
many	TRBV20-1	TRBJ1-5	CSAILPGSRLQPQHF
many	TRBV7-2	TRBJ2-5	CASSLSPETQYF
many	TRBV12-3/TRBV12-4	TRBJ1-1	CASSFLEGVTEAFF
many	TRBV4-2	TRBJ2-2	CASSQDRLARGELFF
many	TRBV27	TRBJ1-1	CASSFLGQDTEAFF
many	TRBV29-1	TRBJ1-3	CSVVVDRGPNGIYF
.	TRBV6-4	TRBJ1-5	CASSDGENQPQHF
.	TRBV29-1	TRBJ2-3	CSVYRPEGTDTQYF
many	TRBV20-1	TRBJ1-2	CSARSGPVSGYTF
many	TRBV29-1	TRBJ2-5	CSILALGETQYF
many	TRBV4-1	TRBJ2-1	CASRPSSGTYNEQFF
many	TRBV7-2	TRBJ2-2	CASSPPGLAGGTGELFF
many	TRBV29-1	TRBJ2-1	CSVVGDRGQGNEQFF
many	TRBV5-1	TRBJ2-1	CASSFRILADGEQFF
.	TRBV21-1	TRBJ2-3	CASSRDRHSTDTQYF
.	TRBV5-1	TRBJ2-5	CASSVGLAGQETQYF
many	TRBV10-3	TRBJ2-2	CAISESGGNTGELFF
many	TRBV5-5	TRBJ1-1	CASSLGIKTEAFF
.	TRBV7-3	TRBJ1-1	CASSPEGVLTTEAFF
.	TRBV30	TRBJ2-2	CAWSGRRHTGELFF
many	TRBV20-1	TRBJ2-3	CSVGVSGLGTDTQYF
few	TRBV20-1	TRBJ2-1	CSARTSGAYNEQFF
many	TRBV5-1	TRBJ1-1	CASSQAGAGNTEAFF
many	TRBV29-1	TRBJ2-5	CSVERRIQETQYF
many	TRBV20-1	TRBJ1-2	CSARDFGQGANYGYTF
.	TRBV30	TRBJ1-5	CAWSQSGGNQPQHF
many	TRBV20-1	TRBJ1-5	CSLRKVGNSNQPQHF
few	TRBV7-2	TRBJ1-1	CASSLWLREDTEAFF
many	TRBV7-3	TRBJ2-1	CASSSIAGTTYNEQFF
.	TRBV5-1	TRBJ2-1	CASSFRPGLAGGPYYNEQFF
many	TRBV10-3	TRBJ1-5	CAISESEGNQPQHF
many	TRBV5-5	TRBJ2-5	CASSTDEETQYF
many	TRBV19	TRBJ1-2	CASSTRDSTAANYGYTF
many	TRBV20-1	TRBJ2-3	CSAPPVPDTQYF
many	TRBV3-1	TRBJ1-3	CASSQDRVLGNTIYF
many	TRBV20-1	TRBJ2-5	CSATGGYQETQYF
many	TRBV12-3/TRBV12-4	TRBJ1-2	CASDRGPYGYTF
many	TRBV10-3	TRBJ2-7	CAISEPGMGGTYEQYF
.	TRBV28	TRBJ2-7	CASSRLGQGYEQYF
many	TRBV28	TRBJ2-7	CASSSTGGGSYEQYF
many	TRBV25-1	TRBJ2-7	CASSQGTGKSYEQYF
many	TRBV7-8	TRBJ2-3	CASSLLQGPSNTQYF
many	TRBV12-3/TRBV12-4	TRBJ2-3	CASSLVQGADTQYF
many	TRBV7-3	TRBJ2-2	CASSTGSNTGELFF
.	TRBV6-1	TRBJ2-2	CASSGQGLGYTGELFF
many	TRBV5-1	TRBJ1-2	CASSPGTGPNYGYTF
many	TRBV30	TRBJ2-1	CAWIRGNNEQFF
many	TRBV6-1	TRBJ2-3	CASSSGSGTATDTQYF
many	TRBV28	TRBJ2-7	CASSFPDSYEQYF